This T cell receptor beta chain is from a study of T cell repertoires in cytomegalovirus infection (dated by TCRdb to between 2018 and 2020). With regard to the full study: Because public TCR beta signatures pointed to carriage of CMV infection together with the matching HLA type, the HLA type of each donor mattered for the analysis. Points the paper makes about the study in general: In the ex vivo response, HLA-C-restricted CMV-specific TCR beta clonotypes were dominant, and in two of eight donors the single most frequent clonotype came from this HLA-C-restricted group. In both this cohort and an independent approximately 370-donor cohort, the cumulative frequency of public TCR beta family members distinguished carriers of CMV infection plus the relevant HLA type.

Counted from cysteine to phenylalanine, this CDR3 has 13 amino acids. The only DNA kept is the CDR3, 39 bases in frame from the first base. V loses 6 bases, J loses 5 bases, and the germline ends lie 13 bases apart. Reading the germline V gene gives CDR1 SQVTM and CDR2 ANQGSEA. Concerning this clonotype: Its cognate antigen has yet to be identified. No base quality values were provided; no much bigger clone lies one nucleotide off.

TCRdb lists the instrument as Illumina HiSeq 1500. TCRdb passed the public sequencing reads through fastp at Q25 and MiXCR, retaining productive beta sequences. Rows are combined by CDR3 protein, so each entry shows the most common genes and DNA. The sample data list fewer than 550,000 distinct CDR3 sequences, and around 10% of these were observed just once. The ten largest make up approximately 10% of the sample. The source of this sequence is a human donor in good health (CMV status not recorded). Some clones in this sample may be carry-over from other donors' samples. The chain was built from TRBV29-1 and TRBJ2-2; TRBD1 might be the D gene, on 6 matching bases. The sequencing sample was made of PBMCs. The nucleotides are TGCAGCGTGAACCCCACAGGGACCGGGGAGCTGTTTTTT. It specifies CSVNPTGTGELFF.